The 11 T cell receptor beta chains presented below share a single source sample, sequenced in a study of CD8+ T cells in alopecia areata (dated by TCRdb to the late 2010s). Interpreted using the paper, the time point label stands for: 24 weeks on oral tofacitinib. The treatment or condition label here, explained by the study, means: oral pan-JAK inhibitor, 5-10 mg twice daily. Libraries were built with the immunoSEQ multiplex PCR assay. To provide template for TCR sequencing, every sample had RNA extracted and reverse transcribed into cDNA. TCRdb provides this immuneACCESS table in a form limited to in-frame rearrangements. Some clones are lacking; in checked studies, under half of them reflect an unresolved V gene, and why the rest are absent is not known. The sample includes roughly 200,000 clones, with approximately 55% observed a single time. The ten largest account for 10% to 12% of the sample.

The source was CD8+ T cells sorted from blood, collected at week 24, from a patient treated with tofacitinib. The receptors were gathered from a human donor with alopecia areata.

The V gene is TRBV19, the J gene TRBJ1-1; D gene unclear. The V end lost 6 bases, the J end lost 1 base, and 6 bases lay between the germline ends. Germline values: CDR1 LNHDA, CDR2 SQIVND (reference sequence). The CDR3 is 12 residues long. The CDR3 region has the DNA TGTGCCAGTAGACCCGGGAACACTGAAGCTTTCTTT. Translated, it gives CASRPGNTEAFF.

The chain combines TRBV7-8 with TRBJ2-7; TRBD2 aligns across 9 bases. With 2 bases clipped from V and 0 bases from J, the junction kept 5 bases outside the gene matches. Germline assignment: CDR1 SGHVS and CDR2 FQNEAQ. The CDR3 has 16 amino acids. The CDR3 protein is CASSLNAGGTSYEQYF. In DNA form, the CDR3 reads TGTGCCAGCAGCTTAAATGCGGGGGGGACCTCCTACGAGCAGTACTTC.

The rearrangement joins TRBV27 to TRBJ1-5; D uncertain. V was cut by 6 bases and J by 5 bases, with 17 bases left in between. Germline CDR1 is MNHEY and CDR2 is SMNVEV (reference sequence). CDR3 length equals 15 residues. In DNA form, the CDR3 reads TGTGCCAGCAGCCCGAATTATAACCCCGATCAGCCCCAGCATTTT. Translation: CASSPNYNPDQPQHF.

The genes are TRBV30 and TRBJ2-1, with D possibly being TRBD2 (6 bases). In germline, CDR1 is GTSNPN, CDR2 SVGIG (reference sequence). V was pared by 4 bases and J by 7 bases, with 17 bases between. This CDR3 has 14 residues. The CDR3 DNA is TGTGCCTGGACCGGCGGCGGGGTGGGGAATGAGCAGTTCTTC. Protein sequence: CAWTGGGVGNEQFF.

This clone was detected a few times. The rearrangement uses TRBV27 and TRBJ1-6, with 11 nucleotides matching TRBD1. CDR3 length: 15 residues. Trimming took 3 bases from V and 8 from J; bases not matched to a gene: 3. The V gene's germline CDR1 is MNHEY and CDR2 SMNVEV (reference sequence). In nucleotides, the CDR3 is TGTGCCAGCAGTTTGCTGGGACAGGGGGATTCACCCCTCCACTTT. It is translated as CASSLLGQGDSPLHF.

This clone was seen a few times. CDR3 amino acids: CASSSLDSANSPLHF. The DNA for the CDR3 is TGTGCCAGCAGCTCCTTAGACAGCGCGAATTCACCCCTCCACTTT. The chain carries TRBV7-8 and TRBJ1-6, with a possible D match to TRBD1 (5 bases). Trimming stripped 4 bases from V and 7 bases from J, with 14 bases between. The CDR3 is made up of 15 amino acids. The germline CDR1 and CDR2 sequences are SGHVS and FQNEAQ. Combining the CDR3 with reference TRBV7-8 and TRBJ1-6 gives the whole variable domain GAGVSQSPRYKVAKRGQDVALRCDPISGHVSLFWYQQALGQGPEFLTYFQNEAQLDKSGLPSDRFFAERPEGSVSTLKIQRTQQEDSAVYLCASSSLDSANSPLHFGNGTRLTVT.

This chain links TRBV5-1 with TRBJ2-6, with 7 bases lining up with TRBD1. V shed 1 base, J shed 2 bases, and the junction held 0 bases outside the gene matches. The CDR3 sequence is 15 residues long. The germline V gene encodes CDR1 SGHRS and CDR2 YFSETQ. The CDR3 coding sequence is TGCGCCAGCAGCTTGACAGGGGCTGGGGCCAACGTCCTGACTTTC. It encodes CASSLTGAGANVLTF.

This clone appeared a few times. The chain is built from TRBV7-9 and TRBJ2-1, with 9 bases that match TRBD1. The V segment lost 4 bases and the J segment 8 bases; nucleotides outside the gene matches: 12. Germline V lookup: CDR1 SEHNR, CDR2 FQNEAQ (reference sequence). The CDR3 is 16 residues long. CDR3 DNA: TGTGCCAGCAGCTCGACCGGGACAGGGATTGGTCATGAGCAGTTCTTC. Translating gives CASSSTGTGIGHEQFF.

This clone showed up just a few times. The J gene is TRBJ1-5, the V gene TRBV23-1; D is ambiguous. TRBV23-1 is an ORF for which the function is uncertain. V was pared by 2 bases and J by 1 base, with 3 bases between. This CDR3 region has 13 residues. CDR3 sequence: CASSQRSNQPQHF. CDR3 bases: TGCGCCAGCAGTCAAAGGAGCAATCAGCCCCAGCATTTT.

The chain employs TRBV21-1 and TRBJ1-5. TRBV21-1 corresponds to a pseudogene. The CDR3 loop spans 18 amino acids. The CDR3 protein is CASSLKPEASESGQPQHF. CDR3 bases: TGTGCCAGCAGCCTAAAGCCCGAAGCGTCGGAATCGGGTCAGCCCCAGCATTTT.

The V call is TRBV25-1, the J call TRBJ2-7; no clear D gene. The germline V gene has CDR1 MGHDK and CDR2 SYGVNS. This CDR3 has 14 amino acids. Trimming removed 6 bases from V and 1 base from J, with 13 bases in between. This CDR3 reads CASSPSGPSYEQYF. CDR3 nucleotide sequence: TGTGCCAGCAGCCCCTCCGGGCCATCCTACGAGCAGTACTTC.